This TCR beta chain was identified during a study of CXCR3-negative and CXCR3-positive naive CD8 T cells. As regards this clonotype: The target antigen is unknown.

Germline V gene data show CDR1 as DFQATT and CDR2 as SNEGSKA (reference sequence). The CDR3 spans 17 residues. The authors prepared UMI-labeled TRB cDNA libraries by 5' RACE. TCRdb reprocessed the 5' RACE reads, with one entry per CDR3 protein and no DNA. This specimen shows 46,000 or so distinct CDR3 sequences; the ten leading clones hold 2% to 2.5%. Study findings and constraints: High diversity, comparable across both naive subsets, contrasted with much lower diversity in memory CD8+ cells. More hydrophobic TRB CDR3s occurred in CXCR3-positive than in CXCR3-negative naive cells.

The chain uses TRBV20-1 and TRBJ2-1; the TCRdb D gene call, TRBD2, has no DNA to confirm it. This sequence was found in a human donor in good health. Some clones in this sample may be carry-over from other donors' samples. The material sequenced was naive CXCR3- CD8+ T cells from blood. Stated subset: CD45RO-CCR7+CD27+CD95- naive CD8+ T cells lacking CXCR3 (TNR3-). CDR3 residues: CSAIDPLAGGTYNEQFF.